This section outlines one TCR beta chain sequence together with its context. This specimen belongs to a study of tumor-infiltrating lymphocytes in glioblastoma multiforme. TCRB libraries came from RNA via three nested multiplex PCR rounds. MiXCR was run by TCRdb on the multiplex PCR reads, yielding one entry per CDR3 protein. The repertoire consists of under 35,000 distinct CDR3 sequences, with roughly two thirds occurring once and the leading ten covering approximately 35%. The CDR3 sequence is 14 residues long. The germline V gene has CDR1 SGHAT and CDR2 FQNNGV. V was shortened by 1 base and J by 8 bases, with 12 bases between the two germline ends.

The sequenced material came from brain tumor tissue. This rearrangement joins TRBV11-2 to TRBJ2-1; the D is unclear. This sequence was found in a male donor with glioblastoma. The CDR3 spells CASSLGVAADEQFF. In DNA form, the CDR3 reads TGTGCCAGCAGCTTAGGGGTGGCGGCCGATGAGCAGTTCTTC.